These T cell receptor beta chains were read from a single sample in a study of cytomegalovirus exposure and HLA in healthy donors. This table comes from immunoSEQ multiplex PCR, and its TCRdb copy is limited to in-frame clones, with some not included. The data show 90,000 to 120,000 clones, with approximately 73% seen just once and 7.8% held by the top ten. The specimen sequenced was PBMCs. These receptors came from a man younger than 45 in good health and CMV-seronegative. The CDR3 runs from the conserved cysteine through the conserved F or W. Fields, in order: J gene, D gene, V gene, clone size, CDR3 DNA, CDR3 protein. A D gene is named only where the DNA matches it firmly. Size tells how often a clone was seen (once, few, many) or the class of an expanded clone, and some rows leave it out.

>TRBJ2-1|NA|TRBV4-1|NA
TGCGCCAGCAGCCAAGATCCCAGTCGCTCCTACAATGAGCAGTTCTTC
CASSQDPSRSYNEQFF
>TRBJ2-7|NA|TRBV4-1|NA
TGCGCCAGCAGCCAAGAGTTCGGGGGAGGCTACGAGCAGTACTTC
CASSQEFGGGYEQYF
>TRBJ1-4|TRBD1|TRBV28|once
TGTGCCACCAAAAGACAGGGGGGGTCCGAAAAACTGTTTTTT
CATKRQGGSEKLFF
>TRBJ2-5|TRBD1|TRBV7-8|NA
TGTGCCAGCAGCAGAGACAGGGAGCAAGAGACCCAGTACTTC
CASSRDREQETQYF
>TRBJ1-5|NA|TRBV28|NA
TGTGCCAGTCGTGAAGGGGGAGGCAATCAGCCCCAGCATTTT
CASREGGGNQPQHF
>TRBJ2-1|NA|TRBV11-2|NA
TGTGCCAGCAGCTTAGCCGTCTACAATGAGCAGTTCTTC
CASSLAVYNEQFF
>TRBJ1-2|TRBD1|TRBV27|NA
TGTGCCACCTCTCAGGGGGGCCCGCCTAACTATGGCTACACCTTC
CATSQGGPPNYGYTF
>TRBJ2-5|NA|TRBV25-1|NA
TGTGCCAGCAGTGGGAGGGGCGCAGGTTACGAGACCCAGTACTTC
CASSGRGAGYETQYF
>TRBJ1-2|TRBD1|TRBV28|NA
TGTGCCAGCAGTTTATCCGGACAGGACTATGGCTACACCTTC
CASSLSGQDYGYTF
>TRBJ2-1|NA|TRBV5-1|once
TGCGCCAGCAGCTTGGTCCCGGGGGTGAATGAGCAGTTCTTC
CASSLVPGVNEQFF
>TRBJ2-1|NA|TRBV10-2|NA
TGCGCCAGCAGTGGGACAGTAGAAGGAAATGAGCAGTTCTTC
CASSGTVEGNEQFF
>TRBJ2-2|NA|TRBV27|NA
TGTGCCAGCAGTACCGCGGCGCCCAGGGAGCTGTTTTTT
CASSTAAPRELFF
>TRBJ1-2|TRBD1|TRBV28|NA
TGTGCCAGCTTCGCCCTGAACAGGGGATGGGGCTATGGCTACACCTTC
CASFALNRGWGYGYTF
>TRBJ2-2|TRBD2|TRBV7-8|few
TGTGCCAGCAGCATAGGACTAGCGGGGGGAGCGAACACCGGGGAGCTGTTTTTT
CASSIGLAGGANTGELFF
>TRBJ2-1|TRBD1|TRBV6-5|NA
TGTGCCAGCAGACCACCAGGGGGCTTTGGGCAGTTCTTC
CASRPPGGFGQFF
>TRBJ2-7|NA|TRBV21-1|NA
TGTGCCAGCAGCAAAGGAGGGGGCGTTTACGAGCAGTACTTC
CASSKGGGVYEQYF
>TRBJ1-1|TRBD1|TRBV6-5|NA
TGTGCCAGCAGTTACTTGGGACAGGGGGGGAACACTGAAGCTTTCTTT
CASSYLGQGGNTEAFF
>TRBJ1-5|NA|TRBV28|NA
TGTGCCAGCAACAGGAGCAATCAGCCCCAGCATTTT
CASNRSNQPQHF
>TRBJ2-5|NA|TRBV7-3|NA
TGTGCCAGCAGCTTGAGTGGTGTGGAGACCCAGTACTTC
CASSLSGVETQYF
>TRBJ1-2|NA|TRBV6-5|NA
TGTGCCAGCAGTTACTCGATACAGGGTGATTATGGCTACACCTTC
CASSYSIQGDYGYTF
>TRBJ1-5|TRBD1|TRBV6-1|NA
TGTGCCAGCAGTGAATTGGGACAGGGTAGCAATCAGCCCCAGCATTTT
CASSELGQGSNQPQHF
>TRBJ1-5|TRBD1|TRBV6-4|NA
TGTGCCAGCAGTGACTCGATTACCACCCGGGACAGGGTATATAGCAATCAGCCCCAGCATTTT
CASSDSITTRDRVYSNQPQHF
>TRBJ2-3|NA|TRBV30|NA
TGTGCCTGGAATTCGATGCGGGGCGATACGCAGTATTTT
CAWNSMRGDTQYF
>TRBJ1-2|TRBD1|TRBV10-3|NA
TGTGCCATCAGTGAATTCCAGGGACAGAGTAACTATAGCTACACCTTC
CAISEFQGQSNYSYTF
>TRBJ1-4|NA|TRBV14|NA
TGTGCCAGTTCCGGGACGGGGGGTGAAAAACTGTTTTTT
CASSGTGGEKLFF
>TRBJ2-7|TRBD1|TRBV29-1|NA
TGCAGCGTTGGCCGGGACAGTACCTACGAGCAGTACTTC
CSVGRDSTYEQYF
>TRBJ2-5|NA|TRBV30|NA
TGTGCCTGGAGTCGAGGGTACCAAGAGACCCAGTACTTC
CAWSRGYQETQYF
>TRBJ1-6|TRBD1|TRBV27|NA
TGTGCCAGCAGTTTTTCAGGGGGTTATTCACCCCTCCACTTT
CASSFSGGYSPLHF
>TRBJ2-7|NA|TRBV19|NA
TGTGCCAGTAGTATAGATCGCGGTGTGGTGGTCGGGCAGTACTTC
CASSIDRGVVVGQYF
>TRBJ2-7|NA|TRBV11-2|NA
TGTGCCAGCAGGCAGTTACGCAGGGTGCACGAGCAGTACTTC
CASRQLRRVHEQYF
>TRBJ1-4|NA|TRBV6-1|once
TGTGCCAGCACGAGGGACATATGGGAAAAACTGTTTTTT
CASTRDIWEKLFF
>TRBJ1-6|NA|TRBV6-5|NA
TGTGCCAGCAGTTACGGGGCAGGGGCCACACCCCTCCACTTT
CASSYGAGATPLHF
>TRBJ2-2|TRBD2|TRBV5-1|NA
TGCGCCAGCAGCTCTATTGTGACCGGGACTACGAACACCGGGGAGCTGTTTTTT
CASSSIVTGTTNTGELFF
>TRBJ1-1|NA|TRBV5-1|few
TGCGCCAGCAGCTTAACAGGGATGAACACTGAAGCTTTCTTT
CASSLTGMNTEAFF
>TRBJ1-2|TRBD1|TRBV13|NA
TGTGCCAGCAGCTCCGACAGGGCTCAAACGATCTATGGCTACACCTTC
CASSSDRAQTIYGYTF
>TRBJ2-1|TRBD2|TRBV30|NA
TGTGCCTGGAGTTCGACTAGCCGTTTCTACAATGAGCAGTTCTTC
CAWSSTSRFYNEQFF
>TRBJ2-3|TRBD2|TRBV28|few
TGTGCCAGCAGCTTTGGGGGGACTAGCGGGGGCACAGATACGCAGTATTTT
CASSFGGTSGGTDTQYF
>TRBJ2-3|NA|TRBV18|NA
TGTGCCAGCTCACCCTCCGCAGATACGCAGTATTTT
CASSPSADTQYF
>TRBJ2-2|TRBD1|TRBV19|once
TGTGCCAGTAGTATGGCATGGGACAGGAATATAGGGGAGCTGTTTTTT
CASSMAWDRNIGELFF
>TRBJ2-3|NA|TRBV7-6|NA
TGTGCCAGCAGCTTAGCGCGACCGGGGGCAGATACGCAGTATTTT
CASSLARPGADTQYF
>TRBJ2-7|TRBD2|TRBV27|once
TGTGCCAGCAGTTTATCCGCATGGACTAGCGGAGCCTACGAGCAGTACTTC
CASSLSAWTSGAYEQYF
>TRBJ2-2|NA|TRBV13|NA
TGTGCCAGCAGCTTAGCCACCCCCGGAGGAGAAGACACCGGGGAGCTGTTTTTT
CASSLATPGGEDTGELFF
>TRBJ1-1|NA|TRBV7-6|NA
TGTGCCAGCAGCTTGAGGGGAGGTATGAACACTGAAGCTTTCTTT
CASSLRGGMNTEAFF
>TRBJ2-5|NA|TRBV30|NA
TGTGCCTGGGACCGGGACAAAAGGACCGCCGGGTCGGCCCAGTACTTC
CAWDRDKRTAGSAQYF
>TRBJ1-2|NA|TRBV19|NA
TGTGCCAGTAGTATGCAGGTATATGGCTACACCTTC
CASSMQVYGYTF
>TRBJ2-5|NA|TRBV2|NA
TGTGCCAGCAGCACAGGGCCAGAGACCCAGTACTTC
CASSTGPETQYF
>TRBJ2-2|NA|TRBV15|NA
TGTGCCACCAGCATGTCAGCGAACACCGGGGAGCTGTTTTTT
CATSMSANTGELFF
>TRBJ1-4|TRBD1|TRBV28|few
TGTGCCAGCAGAAAACTCCGGACAGGGGGGATTGAAAAACTGTTTTTT
CASRKLRTGGIEKLFF
>TRBJ2-1|TRBD2|TRBV5-1|once
TGCGCCAGCAGTCAGCAGGCGACTAGCGGGGGGAGAGGTGAGCAGTTCTTC
CASSQQATSGGRGEQFF
>TRBJ2-2|NA|TRBV18|once
TGTGCCAGCTCACCAGAGGTAGAAAACACCGGGGAGCTGTTTTTT
CASSPEVENTGELFF
>TRBJ2-1|NA|TRBV9|NA
TGTGCCAGCAGCGTAGGTCGCGGGAACTCCTACAATGAGCAGTTCTTC
CASSVGRGNSYNEQFF
>TRBJ1-2|TRBD1|TRBV30|few
TGTGCCTGGAGTTCCGACGACAGGGCTGCTGGCTACACCTTC
CAWSSDDRAAGYTF
>TRBJ2-5|TRBD2|TRBV4-1|NA
TGCGCCAGCAGCTTCGGGAGGAAGGGGGAGACCCAGTACTTC
CASSFGRKGETQYF
>TRBJ1-2|NA|TRBV2|NA
TGTGCCAGCAGGCCGCTTGGGCCAACGAGCTACACCTTC
CASRPLGPTSYTF
>TRBJ1-6|NA|TRBV2|NA
TGTGCCAGCAGTGGGGAGAGGGGAGGTTCACCCCTCCACTTT
CASSGERGGSPLHF